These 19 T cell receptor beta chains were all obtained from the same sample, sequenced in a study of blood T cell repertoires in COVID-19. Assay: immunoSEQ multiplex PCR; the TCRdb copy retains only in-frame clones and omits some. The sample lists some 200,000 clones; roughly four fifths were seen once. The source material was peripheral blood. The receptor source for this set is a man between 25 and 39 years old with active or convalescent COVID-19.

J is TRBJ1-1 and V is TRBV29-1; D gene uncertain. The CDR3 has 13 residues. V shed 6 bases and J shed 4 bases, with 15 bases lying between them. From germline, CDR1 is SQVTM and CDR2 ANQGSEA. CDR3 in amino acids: CSVCGLLGTEAFF. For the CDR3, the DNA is TGCAGCGTCTGCGGACTACTTGGCACTGAAGCTTTCTTT.

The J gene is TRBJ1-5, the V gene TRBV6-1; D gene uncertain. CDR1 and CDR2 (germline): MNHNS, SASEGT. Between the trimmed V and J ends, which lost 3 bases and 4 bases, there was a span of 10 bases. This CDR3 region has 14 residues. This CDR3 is CASSDAGKNQPQHF. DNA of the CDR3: TGTGCCAGCAGTGACGCCGGTAAAAATCAGCCCCAGCATTTT.

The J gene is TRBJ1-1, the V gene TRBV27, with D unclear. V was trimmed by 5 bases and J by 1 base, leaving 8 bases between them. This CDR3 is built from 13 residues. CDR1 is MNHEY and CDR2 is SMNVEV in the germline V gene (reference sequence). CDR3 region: CASSPRRNTEAFF. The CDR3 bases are TGTGCCAGCAGTCCGCGGAGGAACACTGAAGCTTTCTTT.

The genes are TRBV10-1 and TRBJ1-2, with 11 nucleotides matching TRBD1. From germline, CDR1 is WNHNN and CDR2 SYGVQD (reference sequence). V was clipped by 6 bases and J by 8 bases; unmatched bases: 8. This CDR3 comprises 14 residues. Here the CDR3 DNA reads TGCGCCAGCAGCCCCGGGACAGGGGGTCGCGGCTACACCTTC. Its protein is CASSPGTGGRGYTF.

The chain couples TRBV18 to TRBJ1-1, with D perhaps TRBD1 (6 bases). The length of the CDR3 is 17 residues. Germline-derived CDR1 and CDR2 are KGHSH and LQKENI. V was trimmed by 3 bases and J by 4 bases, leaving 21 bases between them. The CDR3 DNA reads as TGTGCCAGCTCACCCGCTGACGCAGGGGCTTTAGGCACTGAAGCTTTCTTT. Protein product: CASSPADAGALGTEAFF.

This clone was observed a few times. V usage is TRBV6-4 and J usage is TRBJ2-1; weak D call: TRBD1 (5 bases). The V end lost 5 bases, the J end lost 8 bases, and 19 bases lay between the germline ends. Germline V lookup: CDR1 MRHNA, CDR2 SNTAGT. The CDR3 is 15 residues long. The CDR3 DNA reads TGTGCCAGCAGTAGCGAGGCAGGGAAGATCGATGAGCAGTTCTTC. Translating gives CASSSEAGKIDEQFF.

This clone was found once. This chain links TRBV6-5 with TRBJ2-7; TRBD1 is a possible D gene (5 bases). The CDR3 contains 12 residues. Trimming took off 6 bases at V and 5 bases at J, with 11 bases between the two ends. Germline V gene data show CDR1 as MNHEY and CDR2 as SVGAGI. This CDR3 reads CASRDTRDEQYV. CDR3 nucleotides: TGTGCCAGCAGGGACACCCGGGACGAGCAGTACGTC.

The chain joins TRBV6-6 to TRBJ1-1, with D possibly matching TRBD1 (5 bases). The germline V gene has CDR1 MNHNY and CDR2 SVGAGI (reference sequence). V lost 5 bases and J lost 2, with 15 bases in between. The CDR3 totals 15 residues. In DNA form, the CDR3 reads TGTGCCAGCAGTCCCCCTGGAGGGGCCAACACTGAAGCTTTCTTT. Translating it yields CASSPPGGANTEAFF.

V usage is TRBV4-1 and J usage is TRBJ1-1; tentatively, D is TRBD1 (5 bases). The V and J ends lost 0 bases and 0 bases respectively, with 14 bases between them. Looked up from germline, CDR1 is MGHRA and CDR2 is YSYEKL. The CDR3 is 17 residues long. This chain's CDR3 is CASSQEGGGVMNTEAFF. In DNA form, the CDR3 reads TGCGCCAGCAGCCAAGAGGGGGGTGGCGTAATGAACACTGAAGCTTTCTTT.

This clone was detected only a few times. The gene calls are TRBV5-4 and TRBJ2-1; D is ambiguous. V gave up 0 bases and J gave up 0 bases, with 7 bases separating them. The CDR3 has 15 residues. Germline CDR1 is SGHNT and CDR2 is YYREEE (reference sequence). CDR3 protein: CASSLGSSSYNEQFF. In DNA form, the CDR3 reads TGTGCCAGCAGCTTGGGGTCTAGCTCCTACAATGAGCAGTTCTTC.

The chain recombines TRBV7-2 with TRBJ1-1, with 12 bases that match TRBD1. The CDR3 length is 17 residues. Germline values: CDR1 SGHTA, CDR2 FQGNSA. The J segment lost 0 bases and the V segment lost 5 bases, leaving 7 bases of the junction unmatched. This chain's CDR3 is CASSRGTGGWVNTEAFF. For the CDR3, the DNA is TGTGCCAGCAGCCGCGGGACAGGGGGCTGGGTGAACACTGAAGCTTTCTTT.

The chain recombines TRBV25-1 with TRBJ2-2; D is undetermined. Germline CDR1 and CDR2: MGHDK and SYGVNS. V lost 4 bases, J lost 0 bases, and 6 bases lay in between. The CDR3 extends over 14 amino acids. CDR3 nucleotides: TGTGCCAGCAGTGGGAGAGCGAACACCGGGGAGCTGTTTTTT. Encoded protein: CASSGRANTGELFF. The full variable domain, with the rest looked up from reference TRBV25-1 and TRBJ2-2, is EADIYQTPRYLVIGTGKKITLECSQTMGHDKMYWYQQDPGMELHLIHYSYGVNSTEKGDLSSESTVSRIRTEHFPLTLESARPSHTSQYLCASSGRANTGELFFGEGSRLTVL.

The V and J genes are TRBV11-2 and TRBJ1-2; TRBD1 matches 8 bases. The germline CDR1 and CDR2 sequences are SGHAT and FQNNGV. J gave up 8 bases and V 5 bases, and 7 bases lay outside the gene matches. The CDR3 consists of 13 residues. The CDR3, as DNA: TGTGCCAGCAGCCCCGGACAGGGAGGAGGCTACACCTTC. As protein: CASSPGQGGGYTF.

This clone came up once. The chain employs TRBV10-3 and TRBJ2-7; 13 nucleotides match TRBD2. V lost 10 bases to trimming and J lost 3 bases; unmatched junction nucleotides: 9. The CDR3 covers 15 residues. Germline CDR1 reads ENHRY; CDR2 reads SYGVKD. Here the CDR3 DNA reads TGTGCCACGCGGACTAGCGGGAGTGGTGGCTACGAGCAGTACTTC. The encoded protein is CATRTSGSGGYEQYF.

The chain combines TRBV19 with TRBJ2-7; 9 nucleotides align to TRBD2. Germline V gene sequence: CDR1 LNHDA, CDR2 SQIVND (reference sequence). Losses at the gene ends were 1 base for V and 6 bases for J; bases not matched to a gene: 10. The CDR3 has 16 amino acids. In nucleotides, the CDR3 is TGTGCCAGTAGTATAGCCGGCGGGGGGGGTTCGGGCGAGCAGTACTTC. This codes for CASSIAGGGGSGEQYF.

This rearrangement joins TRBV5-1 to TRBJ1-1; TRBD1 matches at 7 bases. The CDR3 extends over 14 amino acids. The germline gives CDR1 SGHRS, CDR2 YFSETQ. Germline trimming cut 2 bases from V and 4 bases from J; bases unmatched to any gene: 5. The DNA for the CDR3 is TGCGCCAGCAGCTTTTACAGGGGCGGCACTGAAGCTTTCTTT. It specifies CASSFYRGGTEAFF. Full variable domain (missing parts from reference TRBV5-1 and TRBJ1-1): KAGVTQTPRYLIKTRGQQVTLSCSPISGHRSVSWYQQTPGQGLQFLFEYFSETQRNKGNFPGRFSGRQFSNSRSEMNVSTLELGDSALYLCASSFYRGGTEAFFGQGTRLTVV.

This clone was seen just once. The CDR3 sequence: CASSQRGGELFSEAFF. The CDR3 bases are TGTGCCAGCAGCCAAAGGGGGGGGGAGCTCTTCTCTGAAGCTTTCTTT. This sequence joins TRBV3-1 (or the pseudogene TRBV3-2) and TRBJ1-1, with D possibly being TRBD1 (6 bases). Trimming cost V 2 bases and J 6 bases, with 19 bases left between them. CDR1 LGHDT and CDR2 YNNKEL come from the germline V gene (reference sequence). The length of the CDR3 is 16 residues.

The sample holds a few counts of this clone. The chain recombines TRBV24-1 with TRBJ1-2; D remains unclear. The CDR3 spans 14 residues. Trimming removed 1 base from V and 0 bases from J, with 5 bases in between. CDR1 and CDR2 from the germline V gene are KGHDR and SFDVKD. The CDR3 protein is CATSDFTANYGYTF. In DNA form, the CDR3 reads TGTGCCACCAGTGATTTTACAGCTAACTATGGCTACACCTTC.

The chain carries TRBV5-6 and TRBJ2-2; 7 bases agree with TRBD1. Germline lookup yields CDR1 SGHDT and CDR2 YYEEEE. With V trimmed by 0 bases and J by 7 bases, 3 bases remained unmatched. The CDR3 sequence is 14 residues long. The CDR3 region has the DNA TGTGCCAGCAGCTTGGCACAGGGGAACGGGGAGCTGTTTTTT. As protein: CASSLAQGNGELFF. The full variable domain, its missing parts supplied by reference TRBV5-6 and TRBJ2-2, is DAGVTQSPTHLIKTRGQQVTLRCSPKSGHDTVSWYQQALGQGPQFIFQYYEEEERQRGNFPDRFSGHQFPNYSSELNVNALLLGDSALYLCASSLAQGNGELFFGEGSRLTVL.